This T cell receptor beta chain appears in the sequencing data of a study of T cells in narcolepsy. Study-level background: Enrolled donors included narcolepsy type 1 or type 2 patients and healthy controls.

General study findings and limits: Healthy controls reportedly lacked the autoreactive clonotypes serially found in patients' blood. Same-patient CSF and blood CD4+ T cell clonotypes included HCRT-specific and TRIB2-specific autoreactive ones. No autoreactive T cell clone sequences appeared in some memory CD4+ repertoires.

This CDR3 region has 16 residues. Germline loops: CDR1 ENHRY, CDR2 SYGVKD. The ends were cut back, 11 bases at V and 0 bases at J, with 20 bases in the middle. Data came from immunoSEQ multiplex PCR; TCRdb stores just in-frame clones and leaves some out. Of approximately 26,000 clones listed, around 84% are singletons. This clone came up a few times. Its antigen remains unidentified. This TCR came from a human donor in good health. Material for sequencing was memory (CD45RA-) CD4+ T cells from blood. The J gene is TRBJ1-5, the V gene TRBV10-3; D unresolved. The CDR3 region has the DNA TGTGCCTCCTCCGAGTCGAACAGCAATAGCAATCAGCCCCAGCATTTT. Its translation is CASSESNSNSNQPQHF.